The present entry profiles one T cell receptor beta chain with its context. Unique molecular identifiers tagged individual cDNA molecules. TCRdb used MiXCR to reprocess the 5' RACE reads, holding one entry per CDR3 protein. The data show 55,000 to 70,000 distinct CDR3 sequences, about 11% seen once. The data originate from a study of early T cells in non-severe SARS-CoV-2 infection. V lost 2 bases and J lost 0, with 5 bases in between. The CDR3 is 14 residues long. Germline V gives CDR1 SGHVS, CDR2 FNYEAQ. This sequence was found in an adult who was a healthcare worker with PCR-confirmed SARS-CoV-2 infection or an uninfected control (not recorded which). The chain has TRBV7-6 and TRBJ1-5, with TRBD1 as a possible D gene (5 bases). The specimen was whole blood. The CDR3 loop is CASSLRGSNQPQHF. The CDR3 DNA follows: TGTGCCAGCAGCTTAAGGGGTAGCAATCAGCCCCAGCATTTT.